A selection of T cell receptor beta chains follows, all from one sample in a study of neurological immune-mediated disorders. TCRdb reprocessed the 5' RACE reads with MiXCR, giving one entry per CDR3 protein. The table has about 46,000 distinct CDR3 sequences, about 2% seen once. The specimen was PBMCs. The receptors stem from a woman aged 40 to 50 with multiple sclerosis. CDR3s include the opening cysteine and the closing phenylalanine or tryptophan. A D gene is named only where the DNA matches it firmly. Where a row states a size, it is once, few, many or the class of an expanded clone; other rows omit it.

clone_size	v_call	d_call	cdr3_length	j_call	cdr3_nt	cdr3_aa
many	TRBV5-1	TRBD1	14	TRBJ2-7	TGCGCCAGCAGCTTAGACAGGGAATCCTACGAGCAGTACTTC	CASSLDRESYEQYF
many	TRBV5-1	TRBD1	20	TRBJ1-1	TGCGCCAGCAGCTTGGCGCGCTCGGTGGTCACAGGGGACGCGAACACTGAAGCTTTCTTT	CASSLARSVVTGDANTEAFF
NA	TRBV6-1	NA	14	TRBJ1-1	TGTTCCAGCAGAAACCCTGGGTTAGGCACTGAAGCTTTCTTT	CSSRNPGLGTEAFF
many	TRBV6-5	NA	13	TRBJ2-5	TGTGCCAGCAGTTACCCGGGTCAAGAGACCCAGTACTTC	CASSYPGQETQYF
many	TRBV12-3/TRBV12-4	TRBD1	13	TRBJ1-1	TGTGCCAGCAGTTTCGGACAGGGAGATGAAGCTTTCTTT	CASSFGQGDEAFF
many	TRBV5-1	TRBD2	15	TRBJ2-1	TGCGCCAGCAGCTTCCCCGGGAGGGGCAACAATGAGCAGTTCTTC	CASSFPGRGNNEQFF
many	TRBV7-9	TRBD1	15	TRBJ1-2	TGTGCCAGCAGCTCCCCGACAGGGCCCTTCTATGGCTACACCTTC	CASSSPTGPFYGYTF
many	TRBV7-9	NA	13	TRBJ1-3	TGTGCCAGCAGCCGGGACTCCAGGGGCACCATATATTTT	CASSRDSRGTIYF
many	TRBV25-1	NA	13	TRBJ1-5	TGTGCCAGCAGTACACAGAGCAATCAGCCCCAGCATTTT	CASSTQSNQPQHF
many	TRBV7-8	NA	13	TRBJ2-7	TGTGCCAGCAGCTTGGGGGGCCCCTACGAGCAGTACTTC	CASSLGGPYEQYF
many	TRBV20-1	TRBD2	14	TRBJ2-1	TGCAGTGCTCGGACTAGCGGGGGGGTGGATGAGCAGTTCTTC	CSARTSGGVDEQFF
many	TRBV5-4	TRBD1	13	TRBJ1-6	TGTGCCAGCGGGACAGGGTCGGTGGGACCCCTCCACTTT	CASGTGSVGPLHF
many	TRBV2	NA	16	TRBJ2-7	TGTGCCAGCAGTGGAATCGGACCGAGGATCTCCTACGAGCAGTACTTC	CASSGIGPRISYEQYF
many	TRBV29-1	TRBD1	15	TRBJ1-1	TGCAGCGTTTCCCGGGACAGGGGGGGGAGCACTGAAGCTTTCTTT	CSVSRDRGGSTEAFF
few	TRBV7-3	TRBD1	13	TRBJ2-7	TGTGCCAGCAGCTTGGACAGGGGCAACGAGCAGTACTTC	CASSLDRGNEQYF
many	TRBV20-1	TRBD1	14	TRBJ2-7	TGCAGTGCTAGAGTCGGACAGGGGGCACACGAGCAGTACTTC	CSARVGQGAHEQYF
many	TRBV5-6	NA	14	TRBJ1-4	TGTGCCAGCAGCTTGGTGCAGGGAAATGAAAAACTGTTTTTT	CASSLVQGNEKLFF
many	TRBV24-1	NA	13	TRBJ2-1	TGTGCCACCCTCGGGCCAGGGGTGAATGAGCAGTTCTTC	CATLGPGVNEQFF
many	TRBV5-8	TRBD1	14	TRBJ2-7	TGTGCCAGCAGCAGACAGGGCCTATCCTACGAGCAGTACTTC	CASSRQGLSYEQYF
many	TRBV5-1	NA	14	TRBJ1-1	TGCGCCAGCAGCTTGTTTGGGGGAGACACTGAAGCTTTCTTT	CASSLFGGDTEAFF
many	TRBV18	TRBD1	12	TRBJ1-1	TGTGCCAGCTCAACTGGGACAGCTGAAGCTTTCTTT	CASSTGTAEAFF
many	TRBV20-1	NA	14	TRBJ2-7	TGCAGTGCCACCGACGGGGTCACCTCCTACGAGCAGTACTTC	CSATDGVTSYEQYF
many	TRBV20-1	TRBD1	13	TRBJ2-7	TGCAGTGCCCGGGACAGCAGAACCTACGAGCAGTACTTC	CSARDSRTYEQYF
many	TRBV10-3	NA	14	TRBJ1-5	TGTGCCATCAGTGAGTCGAACCGGGGTCAGCCCCAGCATTTT	CAISESNRGQPQHF
many	TRBV4-1	NA	15	TRBJ1-2	TGCGCCAGCAGCCAAGAAGGGCAGGGTTGGCATAGCTACACCTTC	CASSQEGQGWHSYTF
many	TRBV7-9	TRBD1	14	TRBJ2-7	TGTGCCAGCGCCCCGGGACAGCAAAACGACGAGCAGTACTTC	CASAPGQQNDEQYF
many	TRBV20-1	NA	14	TRBJ1-1	TGCAGTGCTAGATACTCGGGGGGGGGGACTGAAGCTTTCTTT	CSARYSGGGTEAFF
many	TRBV7-9	NA	14	TRBJ2-5	TGTGCCAGCAGCCGTAGGACAGTTACCGAGACCCAGTACTTC	CASSRRTVTETQYF
many	TRBV29-1	TRBD1	14	TRBJ1-2	TGCAGCGTGGAGAGGACAGGGCTTTCATATGGCTACACCTTC	CSVERTGLSYGYTF
many	TRBV11-3	NA	15	TRBJ2-1	TGTGCCAGCAGCGTGCTCCAGAGCTCCTACAATGAGCAGTTCTTC	CASSVLQSSYNEQFF
many	TRBV20-1	TRBD1	15	TRBJ2-2	TGCAGTGCTAGAGAATGGACAGGGGGTACCGGGGAGCTGTTTTTT	CSAREWTGGTGELFF
many	TRBV20-1	NA	15	TRBJ1-1	TGCAGTGCCCCGACCCCGAGGGGCCGTAACACTGAAGCTTTCTTT	CSAPTPRGRNTEAFF
many	TRBV4-1	TRBD1	18	TRBJ1-1	TGCGCCAGCAGCCAAGATCCGACAGGGCGAAGATTGGACACTGAAGCTTTCTTT	CASSQDPTGRRLDTEAFF
many	TRBV4-2	NA	16	TRBJ2-1	TGTGCCAGCAGCCAAGAGTGGAGACCCGCCGCCAATGAGCAGTTCTTC	CASSQEWRPAANEQFF
many	TRBV9	NA	14	TRBJ2-5	TGTGCCAGCAGCGCCGAACAGGGCTTGGAGACCCAGTACTTC	CASSAEQGLETQYF
many	TRBV4-1	NA	16	TRBJ1-2	TGCGCCAGCAGCCAAGGTCCCGGGAGGTTTCTCTATGGCTACACCTTC	CASSQGPGRFLYGYTF
many	TRBV10-3	NA	12	TRBJ2-5	TGTGCCATCAGTGAGTCATCGGAGACCCAGTACTTC	CAISESSETQYF
many	TRBV7-9	TRBD1	15	TRBJ1-1	TGTGCCAGCAGCTTAGCGAGGGGGCGTGGTTCTGAAGCTTTCTTT	CASSLARGRGSEAFF
many	TRBV29-1	TRBD1	12	TRBJ1-2	TGCAGCGAGGAACAGGGGGCGGATGGCTACACCTTC	CSEEQGADGYTF
many	TRBV20-1	NA	14	TRBJ1-2	TGCAGTGCCTCGGGCCCCAGGGAAGACTATGGCTACACCTTC	CSASGPREDYGYTF
many	TRBV25-1	NA	13	TRBJ1-2	TGTGCCAGCAGCGCCGGGGGGAGCTATGGCTACACCTTC	CASSAGGSYGYTF
many	TRBV7-2	NA	15	TRBJ1-5	TGTGCCAGCAGCTCAGGGAAGGCAGATAATCAGCCCCAGCATTTT	CASSSGKADNQPQHF
many	TRBV5-1	NA	17	TRBJ2-2	TGCGCCAGCAGCTTGGCCGCCTGGACCGCTGACACCGGGGAGCTGTTTTTT	CASSLAAWTADTGELFF
few	TRBV7-7	NA	15	TRBJ2-1	TGTGCCAGCAGCTACCGTTATGGGGGGACCAATGAGCAGTTCTTC	CASSYRYGGTNEQFF
many	TRBV5-5	TRBD1	15	TRBJ2-1	TGTGCCAGCAGCTACGGGACAGGGGATCGGAATGAGCAGTTCTTC	CASSYGTGDRNEQFF